A selection of T cell receptor beta chains follows, all from one sample in a study of tumor-infiltrating lymphocytes in primary liver carcinoma. TCRdb called the multiplex PCR reads again in MiXCR, with one record for every CDR3 protein. This sample has about 54,000 distinct CDR3 sequences, with 70% to 80% found just once. The sequenced sample was liver tumor tissue from sampling region 2. The receptors here all came from a man aged 35 to 55 with primary liver carcinoma and hepatitis B virus infection. Each CDR3 is given without its conserved first and last residue. Expanded clones are given a class, and other clones once, few, many or no size at all.

j_gene: TRBJ2-5
v_gene: TRBV6-2/TRBV6-3
abundance: .
CDR3aa: ANSRGTTIETQY

j_gene: TRBJ2-1
v_gene: TRBV4-1
abundance: .
CDR3aa: ASGQYLSMDRRNEQF

j_gene: TRBJ2-5
v_gene: TRBV6-1
abundance: .
CDR3aa: ASSASTGVNNQETQY

j_gene: TRBJ2-5
v_gene: TRBV5-4
abundance: once
CDR3aa: ASSTTWDETQY

j_gene: TRBJ2-7
v_gene: TRBV13
abundance: .
CDR3aa: VSNLRGEQY

j_gene: TRBJ2-7
v_gene: TRBV4-1
abundance: many
CDR3aa: ASSSQREGYEQY

j_gene: TRBJ2-2
v_gene: TRBV12-3/TRBV12-4
abundance: once
CDR3aa: ASSSMTGGIGDLL

j_gene: TRBJ2-7
v_gene: TRBV6-6
abundance: .
CDR3aa: ANRGLAGVDSYEQY

j_gene: TRBJ2-7
v_gene: TRBV28
abundance: many
CDR3aa: ASSSAVEQY

j_gene: TRBJ1-5
v_gene: TRBV30
abundance: .
CDR3aa: AWSTDRGGNRPQH

j_gene: TRBJ1-2
v_gene: TRBV6-2/TRBV6-3
abundance: many
CDR3aa: ASGLGRPNYGYT

j_gene: TRBJ2-5
v_gene: TRBV29-1
abundance: .
CDR3aa: RVDIGGPAETQY

j_gene: TRBJ1-2
v_gene: TRBV7-9
abundance: many
CDR3aa: ASSLTGGAHYGYT

j_gene: TRBJ1-2
v_gene: TRBV12-3/TRBV12-4
abundance: .
CDR3aa: TSATLRGHGLLYGYT

j_gene: TRBJ2-3
v_gene: TRBV29-1
abundance: many
CDR3aa: SLERTSPEDTQY

j_gene: TRBJ2-7
v_gene: TRBV5-1
abundance: many
CDR3aa: ASRSGYEQY

j_gene: TRBJ2-1
v_gene: TRBV11-2
abundance: .
CDR3aa: ANSLDIGLAMGVQF

j_gene: TRBJ2-2
v_gene: TRBV4-1
abundance: many
CDR3aa: ASSQEAGNTGELF

j_gene: TRBJ2-7
v_gene: TRBV18
abundance: few
CDR3aa: ASSPRQGTYEQY

j_gene: TRBJ2-3
v_gene: TRBV29-1
abundance: .
CDR3aa: SVLPPGVVDTQY

j_gene: TRBJ1-6
v_gene: TRBV12-3/TRBV12-4
abundance: .
CDR3aa: ASSSTTGRNSPPH

j_gene: TRBJ2-3
v_gene: TRBV5-1
abundance: many
CDR3aa: ASSTSGRDADTQY

j_gene: TRBJ1-5
v_gene: TRBV6-6
abundance: .
CDR3aa: ASSYSSRTLNQPQH

j_gene: TRBJ2-5
v_gene: TRBV11-2
abundance: .
CDR3aa: ASSLGTLSGFQETQF

j_gene: TRBJ1-3
v_gene: TRBV6-5
abundance: .
CDR3aa: GSSFGTNSGNTIY

j_gene: TRBJ2-5
v_gene: TRBV30
abundance: .
CDR3aa: AWSVTGGQTSGSSQETQY